This T cell receptor beta chain is drawn from a study of T cells in Graves' hyperthyroidism and ophthalmopathy. Findings and limits, study-wide: Most clonotypes expanded in thyroid above 0.001 were likewise present in blood.

With duration under 3 months, ophthalmopathy was active: Clinical Activity Score at least 3, NOSPECS at least 4. Not enrolled were patients with uncontrolled infection, other autoimmune disease, pregnancy or lactation. The study based diagnoses on clinical symptoms, serum thyroxine and TRAb, thyroid ultrasound and orbital computed tomography. A note on this clonotype: What it recognizes is unknown.

Amplified TCR beta CDR3 regions came from RNA transcripts. During a first-round RT-PCR of the TCR CDR3, the HTBI primer set was used. TCRdb independently ran MiXCR on the multiplex PCR reads; one entry per CDR3 protein. The data contain hundreds of thousands of distinct CDR3 sequences, roughly 15% of them singletons. Deletions cut 5 bases from V and 0 bases from J, with 8 bases between. The CDR3 extends over 14 amino acids. In germline, CDR1 is LGHNA, CDR2 YSLEER. The source is a woman in her 50s with Graves' ophthalmopathy. The chain is built from TRBV4-3 and TRBJ1-3; no firm D call. Material: blood. The CDR3 DNA reads as TGCGCCAGCAGCGAACTTAGCTCTGGAAACACCATATATTTT. Its translation is CASSELSSGNTIYF.